This record covers a single TCR beta chain. Its cognate antigen has yet to be identified. This may be a read error, as it is one base from a much larger clone. This sample was taken from a study of glioma-infiltrating T cells listed by TCRdb under 2016. Regarding the research as a whole: Sequencing of TCR alpha- and beta-chain repertoires was performed on glioma tissue, on non-neoplastic brain tissue, and on matched peripheral blood mononuclear cells. To measure how far tissue and blood T-cell populations diverged, each tissue-infiltrating repertoire was compared against the peripheral blood repertoire of the same patient. The paired cohort comprised three low-grade glioma patients, roughly 8 primary glioblastoma patients and three non-glioma patients contributing non-neoplastic brain tissue. What the study reported, not specific to this receptor: Group comparisons rested on small numbers: three non-neoplastic, three low-grade glioma and seven or eight glioblastoma patients. Very few CDR3 sequences were found to be shared between tissue and blood, and this scarcity was attributed to high CDR3 diversity and limited sampling. VJ-independent divergence between tissue and blood was found to be below expectation in non-neoplastic patients but above expectation in all gliomas, particularly low-grade gliomas.

From the germline V gene, CDR1 is SNHLY and CDR2 is FYNNEI. The CDR3 has 15 amino acids, counting the end cysteine and phenylalanine. Only CDR3 DNA remains: 45 bases, in frame from the first base. The iRepertoire nested amplicon-rescue multiplex PCR (arm-PCR) platform was used to amplify TCR alpha and beta CDR3 regions from RNA. For one-step reverse transcription and amplification, 100-400 ng of tissue mRNA or PBMC total RNA was used as input. Following bead purification, Illumina adapters were added by a secondary multiplex PCR, and the libraries were gel-purified between 200 and 400 bp. The libraries contained internal 6-nucleotide barcodes that were used for demultiplexing. The libraries were sequenced on an Illumina MiSeq using 2x220 or 2x250 nucleotide paired-end reads. In the source study's methods: FLASH 1.2.11 was used to merge paired reads, and BWA-MEM then aligned the reads to the GRCh37 human genome before TRA and TRB reads were extracted. For V and J assignment, an IMGT-derived reference of cassette sequences and CDR3 motifs that included pseudogenes was used. Three-frame translation of reads was performed, and productive CDR3s were defined as those with a C...FGXG motif and no stop codons. Clonotypes were defined as unique combinations of V-J cassette pair and CDR3 amino acid sequence. Filtering of reads was based on Hamming distance, with the threshold set by the sequence error rate of each sample in mapped regions. Clones were called with MiXCR by TCRdb after fastp trimmed the public reads at Q25, and only in-frame beta chains were retained. Identical CDR3 protein sequences are pooled into one entry, listed with their most common genes and DNA. Clone size and V and J calls follow TCRdb, not the original study. Counted in this sample were 17,000 or so distinct CDR3 sequences; 58% of them appeared once. Jointly, the top ten make up roughly 40% of the sample.

The origin of this receptor is a human donor with low-grade glioma or glioblastoma, undergoing nonglioma brain surgery, or in good health (not recorded which). The material sequenced was glioma tissue, nonneoplastic brain tissue, or PBMCs (not recorded which). The chain uses TRBV2 and TRBJ1-6, with TRBD1 as a weak D call on 5 bases. The nucleotides read TGTGCCAGCAGTAAGGGGAGCTCCTATAATTCACCCATCCACTTT. It codes for CASSKGSSYNSPIHF.